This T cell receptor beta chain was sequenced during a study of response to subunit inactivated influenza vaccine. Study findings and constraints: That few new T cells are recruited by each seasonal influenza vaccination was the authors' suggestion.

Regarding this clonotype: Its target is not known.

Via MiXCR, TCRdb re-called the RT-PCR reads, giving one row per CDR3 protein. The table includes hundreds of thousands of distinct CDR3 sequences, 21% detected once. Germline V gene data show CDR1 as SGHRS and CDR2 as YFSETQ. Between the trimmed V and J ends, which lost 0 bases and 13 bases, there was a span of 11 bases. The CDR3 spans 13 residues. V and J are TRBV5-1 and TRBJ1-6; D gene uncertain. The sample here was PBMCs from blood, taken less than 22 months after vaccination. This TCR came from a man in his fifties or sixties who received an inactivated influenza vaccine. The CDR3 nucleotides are TGCGCCAGCAGCTTGGAACCGATCAAGCCCCTCCACTTT. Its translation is CASSLEPIKPLHF.